Following are 12 T cell receptor beta chains from one sample sequenced in a study of blood T cell repertoires in COVID-19 (dated by TCRdb to between 2020 and 2021). The library came from the immunoSEQ multiplex PCR assay. Not all clones reach the TCRdb copy of this immuneACCESS table, which keeps in-frame sequences only. Checked studies attribute under half of the gap to unresolved V genes and leave the rest unexplained. The sample table holds 320,000 or so clones, of which 85% were seen once. Around 1.8% of the sample is taken by the ten largest. The sample comprised PBMCs or T cells enriched from blood (not recorded which). The receptors were gathered from a woman in her 30s who had been exposed to COVID-19.

This chain uses TRBV7-3 with TRBJ2-1; a weak D match, TRBD2 (5 bases). Germline CDR1 and CDR2: SGHTA and FQGTGA. CDR3 size: 14 residues. The germline V and J ends were trimmed by 5 bases and 9 bases, with 17 bases remaining between them. CDR3 in DNA: TGTGCCAGCAGCCCCCGTAGGACCGCGGGTGAGCAGTTCTTC. This codes for CASSPRRTAGEQFF.

This chain uses TRBV7-2 with TRBJ2-5; tentatively, D is TRBD1 (6 bases). V lost 0 bases to trimming and J lost 2 bases, with 10 bases between them. CDR1 is SGHTA, CDR2 FQGNSA, per germline. This CDR3 contains 15 residues. The CDR3 region is CASSLAGARQETQYF. CDR3 bases: TGTGCCAGCAGCTTAGCGGGGGCCAGACAAGAGACCCAGTACTTC. Full variable domain (remainder filled in from reference TRBV7-2 and TRBJ2-5): GAGVSQSPSNKVTEKGKDVELRCDPISGHTALYWYRQSLGQGLEFLIYFQGNSAPDKSGLPSDRFSAERTGGSVSTLTIQRTQQEDSAVYLCASSLAGARQETQYFGPGTRLLVL.

The chain uses TRBV6-2 or TRBV6-3 and TRBJ1-1; a weak D match, TRBD1 (6 bases). CDR3 size: 12 residues. Trimming took off 5 bases at V and 7 bases at J, with 11 bases between the two ends. From germline, CDR1 is MNHEY and CDR2 SVGEGT. CDR3 residues: CASSRQASEAFF. The CDR3 coding sequence is TGTGCCAGCAGTCGACAGGCCAGTGAAGCTTTCTTT.

This chain uses TRBV28 with TRBJ1-2, with 7 bases matching TRBD1. Germline V gene lookup returns CDR1 MDHEN and CDR2 SYDVKM. There are 14 residues in the CDR3. With 6 bases clipped from V and 3 bases from J, the junction kept 7 bases outside the gene matches. The CDR3 coding sequence is TGTGCCAGCAGGAGAGGGACAGTGGACTATGGCTACACCTTC. Translation gives CASRRGTVDYGYTF.

The sample holds one count of this clone. The rearrangement joins TRBV5-8 to TRBJ2-7; D gene uncertain. In germline, CDR1 is SGHTS, CDR2 YDEGEE. The CDR3 loop spans 13 amino acids. Trimming took 4 bases from V and 3 from J, leaving 11 bases between them. CDR3 region: CASSLRSGYEQYF. CDR3 nucleotide sequence: TGTGCCAGCAGCCTGAGGTCGGGCTACGAGCAGTACTTC.

The chain joins TRBV28 to TRBJ1-5, with TRBD1 matching over 10 bases. The CDR3 extends over 15 amino acids. CDR1 MDHEN and CDR2 SYDVKM come from the germline V gene. J gave up 0 bases and V 6 bases, and 2 bases lay outside the gene matches. The CDR3 coding sequence is TGTGCCAGCAGGTGGGACAGGGGTAGCAATCAGCCCCAGCATTTT. Translation: CASRWDRGSNQPQHF.

The chain joins TRBV28 to TRBJ1-1; D unresolved. There are 12 residues in the CDR3. Looked up from germline, CDR1 is MDHEN and CDR2 is SYDVKM. V was trimmed by 7 bases and J by 5 bases, leaving 11 bases between them. The CDR3 DNA sequence: TGTGCCAGCATCTACGGCGGGACTGAAGCTTTCTTT. Its translation: CASIYGGTEAFF.

This chain links TRBV5-1 with TRBJ2-1; 11 bases agree with TRBD2. CDR1 SGHRS and CDR2 YFSETQ come from the germline V gene. This CDR3 spans 16 amino acids. The junction had 5 bases not matched to a gene; V was cut back by 3 bases and J by 3 bases. The CDR3 sequence is CASSWATSGGYNEQFF. The CDR3 bases are TGCGCCAGCAGCTGGGCTACTAGCGGGGGCTACAATGAGCAGTTCTTC.

This clone was recorded a few times. The V and J genes are TRBV9 and TRBJ2-1; 7 nucleotides match TRBD1. The CDR3 is made up of 19 amino acids. Germline loops: CDR1 SGDLS, CDR2 YYNGEE. The trim removed 0 bases at V and 1 base at J, leaving 13 bases unmatched. CDR3 residues: CASSVAGSRGRRSYNEQFF. In DNA form, the CDR3 reads TGTGCCAGCAGCGTAGCTGGTTCGAGGGGGCGACGGTCCTACAATGAGCAGTTCTTC.

This clone was seen more than once but under ten times. This chain uses TRBV11-3 with TRBJ1-3, with a possible D match to TRBD1 (5 bases). The germline V gene encodes CDR1 SGHNT and CDR2 YENEEA. The CDR3 consists of 15 residues. Trimming shortened V by 4 bases and J by 5 bases, and 15 bases separated the two germline ends. CDR3 sequence (DNA): TGTGCCAGCAGCTCTGTGACAGACCAAAGAAACACCATATATTTT. Its translation: CASSSVTDQRNTIYF.

The genes are TRBV14 and TRBJ1-2; unclear D gene. The CDR3 runs to 13 residues. V dropped 4 bases and J dropped 2 bases, with 8 bases sitting between them. The germline V gene encodes CDR1 SGHDN and CDR2 FVKESK. The CDR3 DNA sequence: TGTGCCAGCAGCCGTGGGCTAAACTATGGCTACACCTTC. Its translation is CASSRGLNYGYTF.

The chain carries TRBV6-5 and TRBJ2-1, with 9 bases lining up with TRBD1. The CDR3 loop spans 13 amino acids. J was trimmed by 6 bases and V by 6 bases; bases with no gene match: 3. Germline V gene lookup returns CDR1 MNHEY and CDR2 SVGAGI. Here the CDR3 DNA reads TGTGCCAGCAGAGCGGACAGGGGCAATGAGCAGTTCTTC. Protein: CASRADRGNEQFF.